This T cell receptor (beta chain) was recorded in a study of molecular identifiers for immune sequencing clone quantification. Study as a whole: For replicates, RNA isolated from roughly 20,000 or 100,000 naive CD8 cells was divided into five portions, of which four were sequenced. Overall study results and limits: Clones carrying above 20 RNA copies accounted for over 98% of effector molecules, under 1% in naive cells.

TCRdb re-called the PCR reads with MiXCR, one entry per CDR3 protein. Of 490,000 or so distinct CDR3 sequences listed, roughly 23% are singletons. On this clonotype itself: Its antigen remains unknown.

Germline CDR1 and CDR2: LNHDA and SQIVND (reference sequence). The CDR3 extends over 17 amino acids. With 5 bases clipped from V and 0 bases from J, the junction kept 9 bases outside the gene matches. The source is a human donor in good health. Some libraries in this study had Jurkat cell RNA spiked in. This rearrangement joins TRBV19 to TRBJ1-1; 10 bases map to TRBD1. The source material was naive CD8+ T cells from blood, with Jurkat cell RNA spiked in. Subset in this sample: FACS-sorted CD8+CD4-CCR7+CD45RA+ naive T cells. The CDR3 region has the DNA TGTGCCAGTAGTCCCGGGACAGGGGATATCATGAACACTGAAGCTTTCTTT. This gives the protein CASSPGTGDIMNTEAFF.